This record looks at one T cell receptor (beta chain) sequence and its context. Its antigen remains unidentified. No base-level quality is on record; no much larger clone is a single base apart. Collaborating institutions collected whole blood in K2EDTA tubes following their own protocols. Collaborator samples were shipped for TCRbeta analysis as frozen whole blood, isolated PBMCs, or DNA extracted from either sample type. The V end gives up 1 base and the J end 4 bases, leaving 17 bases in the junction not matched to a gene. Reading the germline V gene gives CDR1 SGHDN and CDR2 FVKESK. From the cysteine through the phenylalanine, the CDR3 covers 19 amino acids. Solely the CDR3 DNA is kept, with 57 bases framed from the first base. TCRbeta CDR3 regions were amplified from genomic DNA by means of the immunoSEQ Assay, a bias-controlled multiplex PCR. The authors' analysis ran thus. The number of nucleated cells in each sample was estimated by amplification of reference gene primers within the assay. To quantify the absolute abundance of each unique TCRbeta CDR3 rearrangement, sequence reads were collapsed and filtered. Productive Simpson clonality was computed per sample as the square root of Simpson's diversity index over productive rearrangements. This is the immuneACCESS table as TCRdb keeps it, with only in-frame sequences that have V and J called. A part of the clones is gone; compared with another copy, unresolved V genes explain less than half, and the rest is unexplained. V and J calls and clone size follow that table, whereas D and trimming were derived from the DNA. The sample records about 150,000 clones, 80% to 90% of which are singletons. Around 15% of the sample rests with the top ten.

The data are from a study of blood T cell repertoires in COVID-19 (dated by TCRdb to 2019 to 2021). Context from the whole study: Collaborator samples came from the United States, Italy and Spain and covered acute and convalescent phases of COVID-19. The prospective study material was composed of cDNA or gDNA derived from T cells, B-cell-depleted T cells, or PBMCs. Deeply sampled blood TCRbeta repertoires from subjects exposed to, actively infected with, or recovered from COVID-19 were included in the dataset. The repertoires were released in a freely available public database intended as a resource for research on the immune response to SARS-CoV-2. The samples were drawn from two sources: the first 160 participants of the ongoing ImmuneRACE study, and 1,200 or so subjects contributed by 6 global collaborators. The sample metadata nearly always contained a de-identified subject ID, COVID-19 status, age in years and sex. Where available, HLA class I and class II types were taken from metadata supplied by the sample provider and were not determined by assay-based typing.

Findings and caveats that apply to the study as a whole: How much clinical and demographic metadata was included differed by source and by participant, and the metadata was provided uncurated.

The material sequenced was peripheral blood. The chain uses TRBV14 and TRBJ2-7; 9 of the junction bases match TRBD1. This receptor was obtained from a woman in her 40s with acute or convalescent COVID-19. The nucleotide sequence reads TGTGCCAGCAGCCAAGGGAAATCGGTCGTTCGGGACAGGGAATACGAGCAGTACTTC. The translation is CASSQGKSVVRDREYEQYF.